This TCR beta chain was captured by sequencing in a study of T cell changes during pregnancy in multiple sclerosis. Using immunoSEQ multiplex PCR, the repertoire was profiled, and TCRdb retains in-frame clones only, with some absent. Here the sample spans fewer than 55,000 clones, around 92% being singletons. CDR3 length: 14 residues. Germline V CDR1 and CDR2: GTSNPN, SVGIG (reference sequence). V gave up 0 bases and J gave up 2 bases; unmatched junction bases: 4. This TCR was sampled from a female donor with multiple sclerosis, enrolled in a pregnancy study. The sequenced sample consisted of peripheral blood. This rearrangement joins TRBV30 to TRBJ2-7, with TRBD1 matching over 7 bases. CDR3 in amino acids: CAWSVQGTAYEQYF. The DNA for the CDR3 is TGTGCCTGGAGTGTACAGGGGACCGCCTACGAGCAGTACTTC.